This T cell receptor (beta chain) came from a study of molecular identifiers for immune sequencing clone quantification. Study as a whole: Replicate RNA from around 20,000 or 100,000 naive CD8 T cells formed five aliquots; four were sequenced.

Overall study findings and caveats: The share of molecules held by clones above 20 RNA copies was over 99% in effector cells and under 1% in naive cells. Amid around 900,000 naive cells, spiked Jurkat TCR RNA from one cell was reportedly still detectable. Same-barcode identical TCR molecules could make highly expanded clones look smaller than they are.

This clonotype has just a few counts. What it binds is unknown. Germline V gene data show CDR1 as MGHRA and CDR2 as YSYEKL. This CDR3 spans 14 amino acids. Trimming removed 4 bases from V and 1 base from J, with 7 bases in between. TCRdb re-called the PCR reads with MiXCR, one entry per CDR3 protein. In the table there are over 65,000 distinct CDR3 sequences, 20% to 30% of which are singletons. Specimen: naive CD8+ T cells from blood, with Jurkat cell RNA spiked in. The subset here: FACS-sorted CD8+CD4-CCR7+CD45RA+ naive T cells. This TCR was recovered from a human donor in good health. Some libraries in this study had Jurkat cell RNA spiked in. The chain has TRBV4-1 and TRBJ2-2, with D possibly being TRBD1 (6 bases). CDR3 residues: CASSPGQNTGELFF. The CDR3 DNA reads TGCGCCAGCAGCCCGGGACAGAACACCGGGGAGCTGTTTTTT.